The clone carrying this TCR beta chain showed up just a few times. The target antigen is unknown. The TCR beta CDR3 regions underwent amplification using RNA transcripts as the source. The primer set for the first-round RT-PCR of the TCR CDR3 was HTBI. Using its own MiXCR run on the multiplex PCR reads, TCRdb lists one record per CDR3 protein. Of approximately 600,000 distinct CDR3 sequences detected, approximately 15% appear once; the ten largest clones hold roughly 6.9%. There are 18 residues in the CDR3. V was clipped by 3 bases and J by 0 bases; unmatched bases: 7. CDR1 is MDHEN, CDR2 SYDVKM, per germline. The sample is drawn from a study of T cells in Graves' hyperthyroidism and ophthalmopathy. In the study overall: Once the initial diagnosis was made, peripheral blood was obtained before any treatment.

The study's findings and limits: Most thyroid clonotypes expanded above 0.001 were also detected in blood. In validation, the model predicted ophthalmopathy. These predictions came a median roughly 7.1 months before onset.

Individuals with ophthalmopathy presented a Clinical Activity Score of at least 3, a NOSPECS grade of at least 4 and a duration under 3 months. This clonotype originated in a woman younger than 30 with Graves' ophthalmopathy. The sample consisted of blood. The V call is TRBV28, the J call TRBJ2-6; 8 bases are shared with TRBD1. CDR3 residues: CASSLMDRDHSGANVLTF. The CDR3 DNA reads TGTGCCAGCAGTTTGATGGACAGGGACCACTCTGGGGCCAACGTCCTGACTTTC. Variable domain in full (rest from reference TRBV28 and TRBJ2-6): DVKVTQSSRYLVKRTGEKVFLECVQDMDHENMFWYRQDPGLGLRLIYFSYDVKMKEKGDIPEGYSVSREKKERFSLILESASTNQTSMYLCASSLMDRDHSGANVLTFGAGSRLTVL.